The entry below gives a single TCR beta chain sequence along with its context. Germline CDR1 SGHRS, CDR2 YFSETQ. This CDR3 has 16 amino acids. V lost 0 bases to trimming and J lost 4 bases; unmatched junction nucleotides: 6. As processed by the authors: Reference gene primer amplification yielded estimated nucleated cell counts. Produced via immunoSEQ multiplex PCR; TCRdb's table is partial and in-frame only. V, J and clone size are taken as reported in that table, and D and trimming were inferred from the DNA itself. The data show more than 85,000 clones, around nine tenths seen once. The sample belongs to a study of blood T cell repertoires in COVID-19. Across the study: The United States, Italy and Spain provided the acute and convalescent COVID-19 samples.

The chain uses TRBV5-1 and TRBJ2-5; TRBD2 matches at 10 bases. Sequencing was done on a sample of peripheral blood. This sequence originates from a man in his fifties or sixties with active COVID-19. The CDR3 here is CASSLAGTSVPETQYF. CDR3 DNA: TGCGCCAGCAGCTTGGCCGGGACTAGCGTTCCAGAGACCCAGTACTTC. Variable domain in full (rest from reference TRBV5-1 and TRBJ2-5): KAGVTQTPRYLIKTRGQQVTLSCSPISGHRSVSWYQQTPGQGLQFLFEYFSETQRNKGNFPGRFSGRQFSNSRSEMNVSTLELGDSALYLCASSLAGTSVPETQYFGPGTRLLVL.